This T cell receptor beta chain is from a study of regulatory T cells in long-lasting Graves disease. Whole-study findings and limits: For persistent Graves' patients, TCR diversity was lower than for newly diagnosed ones.

Construction of TCR beta libraries relied on iRepertoire HTBI primers and on Arm-PCR targeting CDR3 regions. TCRdb re-called the multiplex PCR reads with MiXCR, one entry per CDR3 protein. Among approximately 400,000 distinct CDR3 sequences listed, around 21% were seen once. This clonotype was recorded once. Its antigen remains unidentified. Time point indicated: persistent/refractory GD, antithyroid drugs over 5 years with positive TRAb. PBMCs provided the RNA from which the TCR library was made. Xi'an, China, was home to the endocrinology department that provided patients. This material consisted of peripheral blood mononuclear cells (PBMCs), taken when the disease was refractory, from a patient treated with antithyroid drugs. This TCR came from a female donor with Graves disease.

The CDR3 nucleotides read TGCAGTGCTAGCCGGACTCCTGAAAAACTGTTTTTT. Translated: CSASRTPEKLFF. This chain uses TRBV20-1 with TRBJ1-4, with D unclear. The CDR3 length is 12 residues. CDR1 and CDR2 (germline): DFQATT, SNEGSKA (reference sequence). With 3 bases removed from V and 7 bases from J, the gap between germline ends came to 9 bases.